This TCR beta chain was recorded in a study of blood T cells in healthy people across ages. This clonotype was recorded many times. The antigen remains unidentified. Then a second PCR, running roughly 7 to 11 cycles, was carried out with a sample-barcoded 5' primer and a J-beta primer mix. Researchers report that a template-switch adaptor with 12 random nucleotides tagged each cDNA molecule. TCRdb re-analysed the 5' RACE reads in MiXCR, keeping a single row per CDR3 protein. There are 550,000 to 750,000 distinct CDR3 sequences in the sample; 20% to 25% occur only once, and 3% to 4.5% lies in the top ten. V was pared by 1 base and J by 3 bases, with 7 bases between. The CDR3 sequence is 13 residues long. The germline gives CDR1 SNHLY, CDR2 FYNNEI. Donors ranged from roughly 6 to 90 years old and were healthy Caucasians in Russia. A minimum of 6 micrograms of total RNA was extracted per sample. Study results and limitations: Per-million-T-cell TCR beta diversity fell roughly linearly with age.

Sequencing input: blood. This TCR was sampled from a man in his 70s in good health. This chain uses TRBV2 with TRBJ2-7, with D possibly being TRBD1 (5 bases). The CDR3 here is CASSEERGYEQYF. The CDR3 DNA is TGTGCCAGCAGTGAAGAAAGGGGCTACGAGCAGTACTTC.